The clone carrying this TCR beta chain was seen only once. Its antigen is still unknown. This specimen includes other DNA sequences encoding the same CDR3. This sample stems from a study of CD8+ T cells in alopecia areata. Sequencing templates came from extracted RNA that was reverse transcribed into cDNA. Profiled with immunoSEQ multiplex PCR; TCRdb holds only in-frame clones, not every one. The table lists about 210,000 clones, 40% to 55% of them singletons, with around 2.5% in the top ten. Broader study findings: Since there was just one nonresponder, nobody can yet say how baseline CD8+ expansion ties to response. Between patients, shared TCR sequences were less clear than in mice. This was possibly due in part to HLA diversity in the patient population.

The sample's treatment: oral pan-JAK inhibitor, 5-10 mg twice daily. Patients with alopecia areata provided lesional scalp punch biopsies as well as peripheral blood. The receptor was isolated from a human donor with alopecia areata. Material: CD4+ T cells sorted from blood, obtained at roughly week 36, from a patient treated with tofacitinib.

CDR3 sequence: CASSPGLGETQYF. For the CDR3, the DNA is TGTGCCAGCAGCCCAGGGTTAGGGGAGACCCAGTACTTC. The chain employs TRBV7-2 and TRBJ2-5; a weak D match, TRBD1 (5 bases). Germline V gene lookup returns CDR1 SGHTA and CDR2 FQGNSA. With 5 bases removed from V and 5 bases from J, the gap between germline ends came to 12 bases. The CDR3 loop spans 13 amino acids. The entire variable domain, with the rest obtained from reference TRBV7-2 and TRBJ2-5, is as follows: GAGVSQSPSNKVTEKGKDVELRCDPISGHTALYWYRQSLGQGLEFLIYFQGNSAPDKSGLPSDRFSAERTGGSVSTLTIQRTQQEDSAVYLCASSPGLGETQYFGPGTRLLVL.